Shown below are 8 T cell receptor beta chains from a single sample sequenced in a study of cytomegalovirus exposure and HLA in healthy donors. The PCR employed 60 Vbeta primers together with 13 Jbeta primers. Here immunoSEQ multiplex PCR was the method, and the copy in TCRdb shows in-frame clones only, minus some. This sample has approximately 210,000 clones, with about 80% found just once. The sample comprised PBMCs. The receptors shown here come from a woman between 40 and 55 years old in good health and CMV-seronegative.

The gene calls are TRBV7-3 and TRBJ1-2, with D uncertain. The CDR3 contains 12 residues. Trimming cost V 5 bases and J 8 bases, with 12 bases left between them. The germline V gene encodes CDR1 SGHTA and CDR2 FQGTGA. Here the CDR3 DNA reads TGTGCCAGCAGCCCGGGCGGGCACGGCTACACCTTC. Its protein product is CASSPGGHGYTF.

This chain uses TRBV5-1 with TRBJ2-5, with 12 bases fitting TRBD2. Germline assignment: CDR1 SGHRS and CDR2 YFSETQ. The ends lost 4 bases at V and 4 bases at J; junction bases unmatched: 8. The CDR3 loop spans 16 amino acids. CDR3 sequence: CASSTGTSGLRETQYF. In DNA form, the CDR3 reads TGCGCCAGCAGCACCGGGACTAGCGGGTTAAGAGAGACCCAGTACTTC.

This clone was recorded once. The genes are TRBV11-3 and TRBJ1-3; the D is unclear. This CDR3 region has 16 residues. CDR1 and CDR2 (germline): SGHNT, YENEEA. V was clipped by 4 bases and J by 0 bases, with 13 bases between them. The CDR3: CASSSPLGSSGNTIYF. CDR3 nucleotides: TGTGCCAGCAGCTCCCCCCTTGGGAGCTCTGGAAACACCATATATTTT. Together with reference TRBV11-3 and TRBJ1-3, the CDR3 gives the full variable domain: EAGVVQSPRYKIIEKKQPVAFWCNPISGHNTLYWYLQNLGQGPELLIRYENEEAVDDSQLPKDRFSAERLKGVDSTLKIQPAELGDSAVYLCASSSPLGSSGNTIYFGEGSWLTVV.

Written as DNA, the CDR3 is TGCGCCAGCAGTAGAGGGCGGAACACCGGGGAGCTGTTTTTT. It translates to CASSRGRNTGELFF. V and J are TRBV4-1 and TRBJ2-2; D possibly corresponds to TRBD2 (5 bases). Germline CDR1 is MGHRA and CDR2 is YSYEKL. The CDR3 runs 14 residues. Trimming removed 6 bases from V and 1 base from J, with 9 bases in between.

In DNA form, the CDR3 reads TGTGCCAGCAGTTCCGGACTAGTCACAGATACGCAGTATTTT. It yields the protein CASSSGLVTDTQYF. The rearrangement joins TRBV7-6 to TRBJ2-3; 7 positions agree with TRBD2. After removal of 6 bases from V and 2 bases from J, the junction contained 5 bases not matched to a gene. The CDR3 is 14 amino acids. Germline V gives CDR1 SGHVS, CDR2 FNYEAQ.

This clone was seen only a few times. V usage is TRBV27 and J usage is TRBJ2-7, with 7 nucleotides matching TRBD1. CDR1 and CDR2 from the germline V gene are MNHEY and SMNVEV (reference sequence). The J segment lost 3 bases and the V segment lost 5 bases, leaving 4 bases of the junction unmatched. The CDR3 is 13 residues long. The CDR3 DNA reads TGTGCCAGCAGTACCAGACAGGGCTACGAGCAGTACGTC. Its protein is CASSTRQGYEQYV.

The gene calls are TRBV30 and TRBJ1-5; D perhaps matches TRBD1 (6 bases). The CDR3 is 14 amino acids. Germline loops: CDR1 GTSNPN, CDR2 SVGIG (reference sequence). The V and J ends lost 0 bases and 6 bases respectively, with 12 bases between them. CDR3 nucleotide sequence: TGTGCCTGGAGTGTACAGGGTTCGGCTCAGCCCCAGCATTTT. Protein: CAWSVQGSAQPQHF. The whole variable domain, remainder taken from reference TRBV30 and TRBJ1-5, is SQTIHQWPATLVQPVGSPLSLECTVEGTSNPNLYWYRQAAGRGLQLLFYSVGIGQISSEVPQNLSASRPQDRQFILSSKKLLLSDSGFYLCAWSVQGSAQPQHFGDGTRLSIL.

The rearrangement uses TRBV19 and TRBJ1-2; D might be TRBD1 (6 bases). CDR1 and CDR2 (germline): LNHDA, SQIVND (reference sequence). Trimming left V 6 bases short and J 4 bases short, with 15 bases between. The CDR3 length is 14 residues. This CDR3 reads CASSPGTHIYGYTF. CDR3 sequence (DNA): TGTGCCAGTAGCCCCGGGACACACATCTATGGCTACACCTTC.